The TCR beta chain described here comes from a study of blood T cell repertoires in COVID-19. Study information: T cells, B-cell-depleted T cells, or PBMCs supplied cDNA or gDNA.

Per the study methods: Estimation of nucleated cell counts relied on the amplification of reference gene primers. Generated by immunoSEQ multiplex PCR, the TCRdb table keeps only in-frame clones and is missing some. Clone size and the V and J calls come from that table; the DNA yielded D and trimming. The table records 200,000 to 250,000 clones, roughly 90% of them present only once. Looked up from germline, CDR1 is SGDLS and CDR2 is YYNGEE. This CDR3 spans 16 amino acids. The V and J ends lost 0 bases and 6 bases, in that order; junction bases with no gene match: 5. Sequencing was performed on peripheral blood. This clonotype was obtained from a woman in her fifties or sixties with acute or convalescent COVID-19. The rearrangement links TRBV9 to TRBJ2-2, with 10 bases matching TRBD2. CDR3: CASSVEPSGRAGELFF. CDR3 DNA sequence: TGTGCCAGCAGCGTAGAGCCTAGCGGGAGAGCCGGGGAGCTGTTTTTT.